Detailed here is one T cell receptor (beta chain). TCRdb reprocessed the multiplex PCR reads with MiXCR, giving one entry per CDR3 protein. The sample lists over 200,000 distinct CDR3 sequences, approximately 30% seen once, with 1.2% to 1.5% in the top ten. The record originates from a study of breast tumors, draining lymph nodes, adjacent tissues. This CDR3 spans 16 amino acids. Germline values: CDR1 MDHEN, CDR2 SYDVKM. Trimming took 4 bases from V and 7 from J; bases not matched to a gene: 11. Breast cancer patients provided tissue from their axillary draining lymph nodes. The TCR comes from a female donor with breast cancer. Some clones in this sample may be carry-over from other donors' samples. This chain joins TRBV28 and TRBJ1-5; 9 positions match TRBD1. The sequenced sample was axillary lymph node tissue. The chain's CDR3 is CASSSADRGKGQPQHF. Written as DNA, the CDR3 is TGTGCCAGCAGTTCCGCGGACAGGGGTAAGGGGCAGCCCCAGCATTTT. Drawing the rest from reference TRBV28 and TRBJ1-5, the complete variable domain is DVKVTQSSRYLVKRTGEKVFLECVQDMDHENMFWYRQDPGLGLRLIYFSYDVKMKEKGDIPEGYSVSREKKERFSLILESASTNQTSMYLCASSSADRGKGQPQHFGDGTRLSIL.